These 20 T cell receptor beta chains originate from one sample sequenced in a study of cytomegalovirus exposure and HLA in healthy donors (dated by TCRdb to about 2017). The library was built by means of the immunoSEQ multiplex PCR assay. For the multiplex PCR, a mixture combining 60 forward primers for TCR Vbeta segments and 13 reverse primers for TCR Jbeta segments was used. TCRdb limited this immuneACCESS table to in-frame rearrangements with V and J called. A share of clones is missing; checked studies link under half to unresolved V genes, and the rest is unexplained. This sample lists about 130,000 clones; about four fifths were detected once. The top ten hold around 5% of the sample. The sequenced material came from PBMCs. These receptors all come from a man aged 25 to 45 in good health.

This rearrangement joins TRBV2 to TRBJ2-3, with D possibly TRBD2 on 5 matching bases. With 9 bases removed from V and 0 bases from J, the gap between germline ends came to 13 bases. Germline CDR1 reads SNHLY; CDR2 reads FYNNEI. The CDR3 extends over 14 amino acids. The CDR3 region is CARASGLSTDTQYF. In DNA form, the CDR3 reads TGTGCCAGGGCGAGCGGACTTAGCACAGATACGCAGTATTTT.

The chain couples TRBV20-1 to TRBJ2-1; D not certain. CDR1 is DFQATT, CDR2 SNEGSKA, per germline (reference sequence). The CDR3 contains 10 residues. Between the trimmed V and J ends, which lost 5 bases and 7 bases, there was a span of 6 bases. The CDR3 sequence is CSAQRNEQFF. The CDR3 DNA sequence: TGCAGTGCTCAGAGGAATGAGCAGTTCTTC.

This rearrangement joins TRBV7-2 to TRBJ1-2; 9 bases agree with TRBD1. The ends lost 1 base at V and 8 bases at J; junction bases unmatched: 11. The germline gives CDR1 SGHTA, CDR2 FQGNSA. The CDR3 covers 16 residues. CDR3 protein: CASSLVWGTGQGGYTF. The CDR3 nucleotides are TGTGCCAGCAGCTTAGTATGGGGGACAGGGCAGGGAGGCTACACCTTC.

J is TRBJ1-5 and V is TRBV6-5, with no clear D. The CDR3 covers 14 residues. Per germline, CDR1 MNHEY and CDR2 SVGAGI. V shed 6 bases and J shed 2 bases, with 11 bases lying between them. This CDR3 reads CASREYVGNQPQHF. CDR3 DNA sequence: TGTGCCAGCAGGGAGTACGTTGGCAATCAGCCCCAGCATTTT.

With respect to this clone: The germline gene is not matched at one end of the junction; a read error may be the cause. The rearrangement links TRBV7-8 to TRBJ2-1; D is undetermined. CDR1 and CDR2 from the germline V gene are SGHVS and FQNEAQ. The CDR3 is 11 amino acids. Written as DNA, the CDR3 is TGTGCCAGCAGCTACTACGATGAGCAGTTCTTC. Translating it yields CASSYYDEQFF.

V and J are TRBV5-1 and TRBJ2-3, with a possible D match to TRBD2 (5 bases). Deletions cut 0 bases from V and 3 bases from J, with 11 bases between. The CDR3 runs to 15 residues. Germline V gene sequence: CDR1 SGHRS, CDR2 YFSETQ. The DNA for the CDR3 is TGCGCCAGCAGCTTGGGAGCGACTACAACAGATACGCAGTATTTT. Its translation: CASSLGATTTDTQYF.

The V call is TRBV7-8, the J call TRBJ1-1; D not resolved. This CDR3 has 14 amino acids. Trimming removed 5 bases at V and 1 base at J, with 11 bases between. Germline loops: CDR1 SGHVS, CDR2 FQNEAQ. The CDR3 sequence: CASSPTPTNTEAFF. In DNA form, the CDR3 reads TGTGCCAGCAGCCCGACACCCACGAACACTGAAGCTTTCTTT.

This clone was counted between two and nine times. The chain uses TRBV27 and TRBJ2-1; possibly TRBD1 for D (5 bases). The CDR3 totals 12 residues. V lost 2 bases, J lost 9 bases, and 8 bases lay in between. From germline, CDR1 is MNHEY and CDR2 SMNVEV (reference sequence). CDR3 sequence: CASSLPRGEQFF. As DNA, the CDR3 is TGTGCCAGCAGTTTACCTAGGGGTGAGCAGTTCTTC.

The chain recombines TRBV9 with TRBJ2-7; 7 bases match TRBD2. The germline CDR1 and CDR2 sequences are SGDLS and YYNGEE. The CDR3 contains 15 residues. V gave up 3 bases and J gave up 7 bases; unmatched junction bases: 13. CDR3 DNA sequence: TGTGCCAGCAGCGCCCGGGCGGGAGAGGCCTCTGAGCAGTACTTC. As protein: CASSARAGEASEQYF.

This rearrangement joins TRBV19 to TRBJ2-1; TRBD2 aligns across 7 bases. V trimming: 5 bases; J trimming: 5 bases; junction bases outside the gene matches: 9. Germline V gene data show CDR1 as LNHDA and CDR2 as SQIVND (reference sequence). The CDR3 is 15 amino acids. The CDR3 loop is CASSGGRAPNNEQFF. For the CDR3, the DNA is TGTGCCAGTAGTGGGGGGAGGGCACCGAACAATGAGCAGTTCTTC.

V and J are TRBV6-6 and TRBJ1-1; D is possibly TRBD1 (5 bases). The CDR3 runs to 14 residues. V was clipped by 5 bases and J by 3 bases, with 13 bases between them. Germline loops: CDR1 MNHNY, CDR2 SVGAGI (reference sequence). This CDR3 reads CASSRRTLDTEAFF. In DNA, the CDR3 is TGTGCCAGCAGTCGAAGGACACTCGACACTGAAGCTTTCTTT.

The V and J genes are TRBV6-5 and TRBJ2-1, with 10 bases that match TRBD2. The CDR3 has 15 residues. V shed 2 bases, J shed 7 bases, and the junction held 5 bases outside the gene matches. Germline assignment: CDR1 MNHEY and CDR2 SVGAGI. CDR3 amino acids: CASSYEREGKNEQFF. The DNA for the CDR3 is TGTGCCAGCAGTTACGAGCGGGAGGGCAAGAATGAGCAGTTCTTC.

As DNA, the CDR3 is TGTGCCAGCAGCTTAGATAGGACAGGGCCAGGAGGCTACACCTTC. This sequence encodes CASSLDRTGPGGYTF. V is TRBV7-9 and J is TRBJ1-2; 8 bases are shared with TRBD1. Trimming at V came to 1 base and at J to 8 bases, leaving 9 bases not matched to a gene. Germline V gene lookup returns CDR1 SEHNR and CDR2 FQNEAQ (reference sequence). The length of the CDR3 is 15 residues.

The genes are TRBV7-3 and TRBJ2-1; TRBD2 aligns across 9 bases. This CDR3 comprises 18 residues. CDR1 SGHTA and CDR2 FQGTGA come from the germline V gene. J was trimmed by 4 bases and V by 5 bases; bases with no gene match: 15. CDR3 in amino acids: CASSLIAGVSGRYNEQFF. The CDR3 DNA is TGTGCCAGCAGCCTCATAGCGGGAGTCTCGGGCCGTTACAATGAGCAGTTCTTC.

The CDR3 protein is CASSVGLAEQFF. CDR3 coding DNA: TGTGCCAGCAGCGTGGGACTAGCGGAGCAGTTCTTC. The chain carries TRBV9 and TRBJ2-1, with 10 bases that match TRBD2. The V and J ends lost 2 bases and 10 bases, in that order; junction bases with no gene match: 0. CDR1 is SGDLS and CDR2 is YYNGEE in the germline V gene. The CDR3 extends over 12 amino acids.

The V and J genes are TRBV5-1 and TRBJ1-1; 12 bases agree with TRBD1. The CDR3 runs 17 residues. V was clipped by 2 bases and J by 5 bases; unmatched bases: 10. CDR1 and CDR2 (germline): SGHRS, YFSETQ. The CDR3 reads CASSLAGTGGLRTEAFF. The CDR3 nucleotides read TGCGCCAGCAGCTTAGCCGGGACAGGGGGCTTGAGGACTGAAGCTTTCTTT.

This clone was detected only once. The rearrangement links TRBV5-6 to TRBJ2-1; D is uncertain. V lost 2 bases to trimming and J lost 10 bases, with 10 bases between them. CDR1 and CDR2 (germline): SGHDT, YYEEEE. CDR3 size: 12 residues. CDR3 loop: CASSLANWEQFF. Written as DNA, the CDR3 is TGTGCCAGCAGCTTAGCTAATTGGGAGCAGTTCTTC.

V is TRBV6-5 and J is TRBJ2-3, with D possibly being TRBD1 (5 bases). This CDR3 region has 13 residues. Germline CDR1 reads MNHEY; CDR2 reads SVGAGI. Trimming removed 6 bases from V and 2 bases from J, with 9 bases in between. The CDR3 loop is CASSLTDTDTQYF. Here the CDR3 DNA reads TGTGCCAGCAGCTTGACAGACACAGATACGCAGTATTTT.

V gene TRBV7-3 combines with J gene TRBJ2-2; 10 bases agree with TRBD1. J lost 6 bases, V lost 5 bases, and 9 bases had no gene match. This CDR3 contains 16 residues. From germline, CDR1 is SGHTA and CDR2 FQGTGA. CDR3 in DNA: TGTGCCAGCAGCGACACCGGGACAGGGGTGGCCGGGGAGCTGTTTTTT. It translates to CASSDTGTGVAGELFF. Filled out from reference TRBV7-3 and TRBJ2-2, the complete variable domain reads GAGVSQTPSNKVTEKGKYVELRCDPISGHTALYWYRQSLGQGPEFLIYFQGTGAADDSGLPNDRFFAVRPEGSVSTLKIQRTERGDSAVYLCASSDTGTGVAGELFFGEGSRLTVL.

The chain carries TRBV2 and TRBJ2-7, with a possible D match to TRBD2 (7 bases). The CDR3 has 13 amino acids. Germline V CDR1 and CDR2: SNHLY, FYNNEI. The V gene lost 7 bases and the J gene lost 6 bases, with 16 bases spanning the gap. The CDR3 coding sequence is TGTGCCAGCAAGGACTGGGGAGGGGGCGAGCAGTACTTC. Translated, it gives CASKDWGGGEQYF.